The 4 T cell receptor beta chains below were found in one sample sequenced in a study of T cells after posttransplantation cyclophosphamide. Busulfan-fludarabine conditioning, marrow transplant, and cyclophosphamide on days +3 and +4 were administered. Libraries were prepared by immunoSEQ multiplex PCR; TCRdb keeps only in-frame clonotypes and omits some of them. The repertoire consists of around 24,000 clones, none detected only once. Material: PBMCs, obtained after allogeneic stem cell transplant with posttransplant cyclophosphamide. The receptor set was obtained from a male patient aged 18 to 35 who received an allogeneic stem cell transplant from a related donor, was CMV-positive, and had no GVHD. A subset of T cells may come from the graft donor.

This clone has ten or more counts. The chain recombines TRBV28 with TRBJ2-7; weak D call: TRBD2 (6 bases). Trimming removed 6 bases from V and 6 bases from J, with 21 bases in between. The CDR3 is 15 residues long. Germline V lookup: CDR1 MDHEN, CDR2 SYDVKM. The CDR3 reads CASRPRGARRGEQYF. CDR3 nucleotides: TGTGCCAGCAGACCCCGTGGAGCGCGGCGGGGCGAGCAGTACTTC.

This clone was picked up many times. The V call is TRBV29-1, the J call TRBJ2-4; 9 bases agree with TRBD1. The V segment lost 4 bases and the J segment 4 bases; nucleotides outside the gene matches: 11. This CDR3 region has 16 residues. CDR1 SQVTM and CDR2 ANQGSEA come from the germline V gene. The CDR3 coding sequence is TGCAGCGTTGTATCCCCCGCACAGGGGGCGAAAAACATTCAGTACTTC. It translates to CSVVSPAQGAKNIQYF.

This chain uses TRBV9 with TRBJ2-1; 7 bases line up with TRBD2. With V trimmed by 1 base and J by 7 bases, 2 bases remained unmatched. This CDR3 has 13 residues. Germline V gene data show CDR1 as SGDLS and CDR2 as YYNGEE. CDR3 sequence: CASSVSGGNEQFF. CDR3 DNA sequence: TGTGCCAGCAGCGTATCGGGGGGAAATGAGCAGTTCTTC.

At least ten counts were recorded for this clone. CDR3 sequence (DNA): TGTGCCAGCCGACTAGCGGGAGACTACGAGCAGTACTTC. Residues: CASRLAGDYEQYF. The chain combines TRBV27 with TRBJ2-7; 12 nucleotides match TRBD2. CDR1 and CDR2 from the germline V gene are MNHEY and SMNVEV (reference sequence). The CDR3 is 13 amino acids. V was pared by 8 bases and J by 3 bases, with 2 bases of the junction left unmatched.